The T cell receptor beta chain described here comes from a study of chemoradiotherapy in HPV16-positive cancers. Across the whole study: A couple of HPV16-positive patients' cells yielded candidate HPV-specific clones and common motifs. The study's findings and limits: Functional assays defining HPV-specific T cells used only two HPV16-positive patients. Candidate HPV-specific clones and E7-related TCR motifs grew in tumor during treatment.

Assay used: immunoSEQ multiplex PCR; TCRdb lists only in-frame clones, some missing. The table includes about 22,000 clones, just under 95% detected once. Samples were taken several times over chemoradiotherapy. CDR1 and CDR2 (germline): MNHEY, SVGAGI. The CDR3 spans 15 residues. Trimming took 0 bases from V and 0 from J, leaving 8 bases between them. With regard to this clone: What it binds is unknown.

The chain employs TRBV6-5 and TRBJ1-1; D perhaps matches TRBD1 (5 bases). This sequence originates from a human donor with HPV-associated anogenital cancer. Sequenced material: blood, taken from a patient who underwent chemoradiotherapy. CDR3 sequence: CASSYSRGMNTEAFF. DNA for the CDR3: TGTGCCAGCAGTTACTCGAGGGGTATGAACACTGAAGCTTTCTTT.